This TCR beta chain was documented in a study of blood T cells in healthy people across ages. General study results and limits: Per million T cells, TCR beta diversity dropped about linearly as age rose. PBMCs were not sorted, which prevented a conclusive comparison of naive versus antigen-experienced cells.

Per-sample PBMC isolation yielded at least 7 million cells. A word on this clonotype: What it binds is not known.

The germline gives CDR1 MNHEY, CDR2 SMNVEV (reference sequence). V dropped 6 bases and J dropped 3; count of bases not matched to a gene: 6. The CDR3 is 14 residues long. Using a J-beta primer mix together with a sample-barcoded 5' primer, a second PCR was run for roughly 7 to 12 cycles. Every sample gave at least 2.5 million paired-end reads containing CDR3. TCRdb called the 5' RACE reads again in MiXCR, with one record for every CDR3 protein. Of approximately 800,000 distinct CDR3 sequences listed, roughly 64% were seen once; the top ten hold 22%. Sequences were obtained from blood. V and J are TRBV27 and TRBJ1-2; 8 bases match TRBD1. This TCR came from a man aged 25 to 45 in good health. CDR3 sequence (DNA): TGTGCCAGCAGCCCCCAGGGGGCCCACTATGGCTACACCTTC. This codes for CASSPQGAHYGYTF.